Shown below are 5 T cell receptor beta chains from a single sample sequenced in a study of cytomegalovirus exposure and HLA in healthy donors. In the PCR, 60 Vbeta and 13 Jbeta primers were used. Using immunoSEQ multiplex PCR, the repertoire was profiled, and TCRdb retains in-frame clones only, with some absent. The sample has approximately 80,000 clones; around four fifths are singletons. The specimen was PBMCs. These receptors all come from a male donor in good health and CMV-seropositive.

This rearrangement joins TRBV13 to TRBJ1-2; D is perhaps TRBD1 (5 bases). CDR3 size: 13 residues. In germline, CDR1 is PRHDT, CDR2 FYEKMQ (reference sequence). Trimming removed 6 bases at V and 4 bases at J, with 12 bases between. CDR3 DNA: TGTGCCAGCAGGGGGGAGGGAGCCTATGGCTACACCTTC. Its protein product is CASRGEGAYGYTF.

This clone has a handful of counts. This sequence joins TRBV6-6 and TRBJ2-7; 11 bases match TRBD1. The CDR3 runs to 15 residues. With V trimmed by 5 bases and J by 1 base, 4 bases remained unmatched. Germline V gene sequence: CDR1 MNHNY, CDR2 SVGAGI (reference sequence). CDR3 bases: TGTGCCAGCAGTGGCGGACAGGGGGCTTCCTACGAGCAGTACTTC. This codes for CASSGGQGASYEQYF.

The V gene is TRBV5-1, the J gene TRBJ2-1; 7 bases are a match to TRBD2. CDR1 is SGHRS and CDR2 is YFSETQ in the germline V gene. Trimming cost V 1 base and J 4 bases; bases outside gene matches: 8. CDR3 length equals 16 residues. The CDR3 loop reads CASSLRGGSGYNEQFF. The CDR3 bases are TGCGCCAGCAGCTTGAGAGGCGGGAGCGGTTACAATGAGCAGTTCTTC.

V and J are TRBV7-2 and TRBJ2-5, with D perhaps TRBD2 (5 bases). The CDR3 has 13 residues. Germline CDR1 and CDR2: SGHTA and FQGNSA. V was shortened by 4 bases and J by 3 bases, with 9 bases between the two germline ends. The CDR3 DNA sequence: TGTGCCAGCAGCTCTCTAGCTAAAGAGACCCAGTACTTC. Encoded protein: CASSSLAKETQYF.

Notes on this clone: The junction departs from the called germline gene at one end, perhaps through a read error. The chain recombines TRBV7-9 with TRBJ1-2; TRBD1 agrees at 7 bases. The CDR3 sequence is 14 residues long. Germline V lookup: CDR1 SEHNR, CDR2 FQNEAQ (reference sequence). Here the CDR3 reads CSSSTGQNNYGYTF. Here the CDR3 DNA reads TGTTCCAGCAGCACGGGACAGAATAACTATGGCTACACCTTC.